This section outlines one T cell receptor (beta chain) sequence together with its context. The target antigen is unknown. This CDR3 is 14 amino acids long. V lost 3 bases, J lost 8 bases, and 9 bases stayed unmatched. Per the germline V gene, CDR1 is SGHNT and CDR2 is YYREEE (reference sequence). This sample was included in a study of shared clonotypes between healthy human individuals. Whole-study results and caveats: Rarefaction exposed incomplete sorted-subset sequencing despite large depth.

Repertoires were generated with immunoSEQ multiplex PCR, while TCRdb's copy carries only in-frame clones and drops some. The sample consists of about 2.3 million clones, 85% to 95% of them appearing once. The rearrangement joins TRBV5-4 to TRBJ1-2; 8 nucleotides line up with TRBD1. The TCR comes from a man aged 18 to 30 in good health. Some clones in this sample may be carry-over from other donors' samples. Sequencing was carried out using naive CD4+ T cells from PBMCs. Subset described: CD45RA+ positively selected. The CDR3 DNA reads TGTGCCAGCAGCTATAATTCAGGGGGCGCGGGCTACACCTTC. Residues: CASSYNSGGAGYTF.